This is a list of T cell receptor beta chains from one sample in a study of immune heterogeneity within non-small cell lung tumors. TCRdb passed the multiplex PCR reads through MiXCR, listing each CDR3 protein once. The sample includes around 12,000 distinct CDR3 sequences, around 30% of them seen just once. The specimen sequenced was lung tumor tissue. The receptor source for this set is a woman between 50 and 59 years old with non-small cell lung cancer. CDR3s include the opening cysteine and the closing phenylalanine or tryptophan. Each record gives: J gene, clone size, D gene, V gene, CDR3 protein, CDR3 DNA. The D gene is left open where the match is weak. Rows may omit the clone size; those that give it use once, few, many or a size class.

j_call: TRBJ1-5; clone_size: many; d_call: NA; v_call: TRBV20-1; cdr3_aa: CSPGQSNQPQHF; cdr3_nt: TGCAGTCCAGGGCAAAGCAATCAGCCCCAGCATTTT
j_call: TRBJ1-5; clone_size: many; d_call: NA; v_call: TRBV19; cdr3_aa: CASSEHRNQPQHF; cdr3_nt: TGTGCCAGTAGTGAGCACCGCAATCAGCCCCAGCATTTT
j_call: TRBJ1-1; clone_size: NA; d_call: NA; v_call: TRBV19; cdr3_aa: CASRYMNTEAFF; cdr3_nt: TGTGCCAGTAGGTACATGAACACTGAAGCTTTCTTT
j_call: TRBJ2-5; clone_size: many; d_call: NA; v_call: TRBV20-1; cdr3_aa: CSARAETQYF; cdr3_nt: TGCAGTGCTAGGGCCGAGACCCAGTACTTC
j_call: TRBJ2-7; clone_size: medium-sized; d_call: TRBD1; v_call: TRBV6-1; cdr3_aa: CASAGTGGSYEQYF; cdr3_nt: TGTGCCAGTGCCGGGACAGGGGGCTCCTACGAGCAGTACTTC
j_call: TRBJ1-1; clone_size: many; d_call: NA; v_call: TRBV6-2/TRBV6-3; cdr3_aa: CASRLDSHSEAFF; cdr3_nt: TGTGCCAGCAGATTAGACAGTCATTCTGAAGCTTTCTTT
j_call: TRBJ1-6; clone_size: many; d_call: NA; v_call: TRBV5-1; cdr3_aa: CASSLQGGSPLHF; cdr3_nt: TGCGCCAGCAGCTTGCAGGGTGGTTCACCCCTCCACTTT
j_call: TRBJ1-5; clone_size: NA; d_call: NA; v_call: TRBV6-1; cdr3_aa: CASSEDPSGNQPQHF; cdr3_nt: TGTGCCAGCAGTGAAGATCCCTCCGGCAATCAGCCCCAGCATTTT
j_call: TRBJ2-7; clone_size: once; d_call: TRBD2; v_call: TRBV4-1; cdr3_aa: CASSHSTSREQYF; cdr3_nt: TGCGCCAGCAGCCACTCGACTAGCCGCGAGCAGTACTTC
j_call: TRBJ2-1; clone_size: NA; d_call: TRBD2; v_call: TRBV19; cdr3_aa: CASSLSGGYLNEQFF; cdr3_nt: TGTGCCAGTAGTCTTAGCGGGGGGTACCTCAATGAGCAGTTCTTC
j_call: TRBJ2-2; clone_size: many; d_call: NA; v_call: TRBV6-1; cdr3_aa: CASSELQSGAWELFF; cdr3_nt: TGTGCCAGCAGTGAGCTACAATCGGGCGCTTGGGAGCTGTTTTTT
j_call: TRBJ2-7; clone_size: medium-sized; d_call: NA; v_call: TRBV19; cdr3_aa: CASSIGVGSYEQYF; cdr3_nt: TGTGCCAGTAGTATCGGAGTTGGAAGCTACGAGCAGTACTTC